This entry lists 21 T cell receptor beta chains sequenced from one sample in a study of naive CD8 T cells in extremely preterm neonates. Clones were read by immunoSEQ multiplex PCR, and TCRdb kept only the in-frame ones, dropping some. Of thousands of clones listed, 95% to 99% are singletons. Elective cesarean births at roughly 35-43 weeks, without labor or membrane rupture, supplied the cord blood. The sequencing sample was made of naive CD8+ T cells from cord blood. These receptors originate from a newborn in good health.

J is TRBJ1-3 and V is TRBV4-1; the D is unclear. The V end lost 0 bases, the J end lost 4 bases, and 10 bases lay between the germline ends. The germline gives CDR1 MGHRA, CDR2 YSYEKL. The length of the CDR3 is 15 residues. The CDR3 DNA follows: TGCGCCAGCAGCCAAGAGATAGACACGGGAAACACCATATATTTT. Translating gives CASSQEIDTGNTIYF.

The chain links TRBV29-1 to TRBJ1-4; D gene unclear. This CDR3 has 13 amino acids. Trimming removed 1 base at V and 8 bases at J, with 11 bases between. Germline CDR1 reads SQVTM; CDR2 reads ANQGSEA. The CDR3 protein is CSVEGSRGEKLFF. The DNA of the CDR3 is TGCAGCGTTGAAGGGTCACGGGGAGAAAAACTGTTTTTT.

The chain is built from TRBV30 and TRBJ2-2; D gene uncertain. The CDR3 totals 10 residues. Germline lookup yields CDR1 GTSNPN and CDR2 SVGIG (reference sequence). V was cut by 7 bases and J by 3 bases, with 3 bases left in between. The CDR3 DNA sequence: TGTGCCTTATACACCGGGGAGCTGTTTTTT. Protein sequence: CALYTGELFF.

The V and J genes are TRBV2 and TRBJ2-7; TRBD2 matches 8 bases. Germline CDR1 and CDR2: SNHLY and FYNNEI. This CDR3 is built from 14 residues. Trimming at V came to 6 bases and at J to 3 bases, leaving 7 bases not matched to a gene. CDR3 in amino acids: CASRGGTSGYEQYF. The CDR3 DNA follows: TGTGCCAGCAGGGGTGGGACTAGTGGCTACGAGCAGTACTTC.

The chain uses TRBV30 and TRBJ2-4, with TRBD2 matching over 7 bases. The CDR3 has 12 amino acids. V lost 1 base, J lost 9 bases, and 3 bases stayed unmatched. Per the germline V gene, CDR1 is GTSNPN and CDR2 is SVGIG (reference sequence). The CDR3 protein is CAWSETSFIQYF. DNA of the CDR3: TGTGCCTGGAGTGAGACTAGCTTCATTCAGTACTTC. The variable domain in full, completed from reference TRBV30 and TRBJ2-4, reads SQTIHQWPATLVQPVGSPLSLECTVEGTSNPNLYWYRQAAGRGLQLLFYSVGIGQISSEVPQNLSASRPQDRQFILSSKKLLLSDSGFYLCAWSETSFIQYFGAGTRLSVL.

The chain couples TRBV4-2 to TRBJ1-2; 9 nucleotides match TRBD1. The germline CDR1 and CDR2 sequences are LGHNA and YNFKEQ. V shed 0 bases, J shed 5 bases, and the junction held 7 bases outside the gene matches. This CDR3 is 16 amino acids long. The CDR3 DNA sequence: TGTGCCAGCAGCCAAGAGACGGGACAGGGACTTTATGGCTACACCTTC. It translates to CASSQETGQGLYGYTF.

The gene calls are TRBV5-1 and TRBJ2-5; TRBD2 aligns across 12 bases. Germline V CDR1 and CDR2: SGHRS, YFSETQ. The CDR3 consists of 16 residues. V was clipped by 4 bases and J by 3 bases; unmatched bases: 7. The CDR3 DNA sequence: TGCGCCAGCAGCCCGGTGGGACTAGCGGGCAAAGAGACCCAGTACTTC. This codes for CASSPVGLAGKETQYF.

This clone was seen once. This sequence joins TRBV7-9 and TRBJ2-2; perhaps TRBD1 as D (5 bases). V lost 3 bases and J 2 bases, leaving 10 bases between the germline ends. Per the germline V gene, CDR1 is SEHNR and CDR2 is FQNEAQ (reference sequence). The CDR3 extends over 15 amino acids. CDR3 loop: CASSFFGQNTGELFF. As DNA, the CDR3 is TGTGCCAGCAGCTTCTTCGGACAAAACACCGGGGAGCTGTTTTTT.

This chain's CDR3 is CASSFPLAGGNNEQFF. Written as DNA, the CDR3 is TGTGCCAGCAGCTTCCCTCTAGCGGGAGGGAACAATGAGCAGTTCTTC. J is TRBJ2-1 and V is TRBV7-9; 12 nucleotides match TRBD2. V lost 3 bases and J lost 5; bases outside the gene matches: 5. The CDR3 is made up of 16 amino acids. The germline CDR1 and CDR2 sequences are SEHNR and FQNEAQ (reference sequence).

This rearrangement joins TRBV5-8 to TRBJ1-1; D is ambiguous. The CDR3 consists of 12 residues. V lost 1 base, J lost 4 bases, and 5 bases lay in between. Looked up from germline, CDR1 is SGHTS and CDR2 is YDEGEE. This chain's CDR3 is CASSLLPTEAFF. The CDR3 bases are TGTGCCAGCAGCTTGCTACCCACTGAAGCTTTCTTT.

V is TRBV5-6 and J is TRBJ2-1, with TRBD1 identical over 8 bases. The ends lost 4 bases at V and 6 bases at J; junction bases unmatched: 0. The CDR3 length is 12 residues. Germline CDR1 reads SGHDT; CDR2 reads YYEEEE. For the CDR3, the DNA is TGTGCCAGCAGCACAGGGGGCAATGAGCAGTTCTTC. Its protein is CASSTGGNEQFF.

The chain uses TRBV28 and TRBJ2-7; 11 nucleotides align to TRBD2. The CDR3 covers 16 residues. Germline lookup yields CDR1 MDHEN and CDR2 SYDVKM. J gave up 2 bases and V 8 bases, and 11 bases lay outside the gene matches. The CDR3 coding sequence is TGTGCCAGCGGTAGGCTCGGGACTAGCGGTACCTACGAGCAGTACTTC. It specifies CASGRLGTSGTYEQYF. Drawing the rest from reference TRBV28 and TRBJ2-7, the complete variable domain is DVKVTQSSRYLVKRTGEKVFLECVQDMDHENMFWYRQDPGLGLRLIYFSYDVKMKEKGDIPEGYSVSREKKERFSLILESASTNQTSMYLCASGRLGTSGTYEQYFGPGTRLTVT.

This sequence joins TRBV20-1 and TRBJ2-1, with D unresolved. This CDR3 has 11 amino acids. The germline V gene has CDR1 DFQATT and CDR2 SNEGSKA (reference sequence). The ends were cut back, 4 bases at V and 4 bases at J, with 5 bases in the middle. The CDR3 is CSATTYNEQFF. In nucleotides, the CDR3 is TGCAGTGCTACGACTTACAATGAGCAGTTCTTC.

The rearrangement joins TRBV5-3 to TRBJ1-1; D unresolved. TRBV5-3 counts as an open reading frame of uncertain function. The CDR3 is 18 amino acids. V lost 9 bases and J 0 bases, leaving 27 bases between the germline ends. CDR3 sequence: CAITLGPCSKPMNTEAFF. CDR3 DNA sequence: TGTGCCATTACCCTGGGCCCTTGTAGTAAACCGATGAACACTGAAGCTTTCTTT.

V gene TRBV7-9 combines with J gene TRBJ2-3; possibly TRBD1 for D (5 bases). The V and J ends lost 10 bases and 2 bases respectively, with 13 bases between them. This CDR3 region has 13 residues. CDR1 is SEHNR, CDR2 FQNEAQ, per germline (reference sequence). The CDR3 loop is CATTAQNTDTQYF. The CDR3 DNA is TGTGCCACGACAGCCCAAAACACAGATACGCAGTATTTT.

V gene TRBV6-6 combines with J gene TRBJ2-5, with 15 nucleotides matching TRBD2. This CDR3 is built from 15 residues. Germline CDR1 reads MNHNY; CDR2 reads SVGAGI (reference sequence). J lost 5 bases, V lost 7 bases, and 5 bases had no gene match. Here the CDR3 reads CASTPGTSGGETQYF. The CDR3 DNA is TGTGCCAGCACTCCCGGGACTAGCGGGGGGGAGACCCAGTACTTC.

CDR3 in DNA: TGTGCCAGCTCACCACCGGAGGGGCTCGACTATGGCTACACCTTC. It encodes CASSPPEGLDYGYTF. This chain uses TRBV18 with TRBJ1-2; TRBD1 might be the D (5 bases). The germline gives CDR1 KGHSH, CDR2 LQKENI. V lost 0 bases to trimming and J lost 3 bases, with 11 bases between them. This CDR3 region has 15 residues. The full variable domain, its missing parts supplied by reference TRBV18 and TRBJ1-2, is NAGVMQNPRHLVRRRGQEARLRCSPMKGHSHVYWYRQLPEEGLKFMVYLQKENIIDESGMPKERFSAEFPKEGPSILRIQQVVRGDSAAYFCASSPPEGLDYGYTFGSGTRLTVV.

The V gene is TRBV2, the J gene TRBJ2-7; D is possibly TRBD2 (5 bases). V was cut by 5 bases and J by 3 bases, with 5 bases left in between. In germline, CDR1 is SNHLY, CDR2 FYNNEI. The CDR3 contains 11 residues. The CDR3 is CASSTSYEQYF. CDR3 in DNA: TGTGCCAGCAGTACTAGCTACGAGCAGTACTTC.

CDR3 residues: CASSLPTSGKGTGELFF. CDR3 sequence (DNA): TGTGCCAGCAGCTTGCCGACTAGCGGGAAGGGCACCGGGGAGCTGTTTTTT. The V and J genes are TRBV7-6 and TRBJ2-2, with 11 bases aligning to TRBD2. The CDR3 runs to 17 residues. The V and J ends lost 3 bases and 4 bases, in that order; junction bases with no gene match: 7. Germline CDR1 reads SGHVS; CDR2 reads FNYEAQ.

The V gene is TRBV7-9, the J gene TRBJ2-1; 8 nucleotides line up with TRBD1. Per germline, CDR1 SEHNR and CDR2 FQNEAQ (reference sequence). The CDR3 consists of 16 residues. J was trimmed by 0 bases and V by 5 bases; bases with no gene match: 6. CDR3 nucleotide sequence: TGTGCCAGCAGCGGCCGACAGGGGAGCTCCTACAATGAGCAGTTCTTC. This translates into CASSGRQGSSYNEQFF. Looking up the rest from reference TRBV7-9 and TRBJ2-1 gives the full variable domain: DTGVSQNPRHKITKRGQNVTFRCDPISEHNRLYWYRQTLGQGPEFLTYFQNEAQLEKSRLLSDRFSAERPKGSFSTLEIQRTEQGDSAMYLCASSGRQGSSYNEQFFGPGTRLTVL.

The chain carries TRBV4-3 and TRBJ2-7; 7 bases are a match to TRBD1. This CDR3 spans 14 amino acids. Germline trimming cut 6 bases from V and 6 bases from J; bases unmatched to any gene: 11. In germline, CDR1 is LGHNA, CDR2 YSLEER. CDR3 sequence reads: CASSLDRELSEQYF. The CDR3 coding sequence is TGCGCCAGCAGTCTTGACAGGGAACTCTCCGAGCAGTACTTC.